The 15 T cell receptor beta chains below were found in one sample sequenced in a study of blood T cell repertoires in COVID-19 (TCRdb year 2020). Libraries were prepared through the immunoSEQ multiplex PCR assay. The immuneACCESS repertoire file appears here via TCRdb, limited to in-frame rearrangements. These files lack a portion of the clones; in checked studies, under half of the deficit traces to unresolved V genes, and the cause of the others is not known. The sample data list 140,000 to 150,000 clones, and about 85% of these were observed just once. The ten most abundant clones make up more than 2% of the sample. Sample: peripheral blood. These receptors all come from a human donor with acute or convalescent COVID-19. The donor label of this sample is uncertain.

This chain connects TRBV30 to TRBJ1-1; unclear D gene. CDR1 is GTSNPN and CDR2 is SVGIG in the germline V gene (reference sequence). V lost 2 bases and J lost 0, with 7 bases in between. The CDR3 runs to 13 residues. The CDR3, as DNA: TGTGCCTGGAGTCAAGGAGTGAACACTGAAGCTTTCTTT. It yields the protein CAWSQGVNTEAFF.

The chain uses TRBV28 and TRBJ2-1; 8 bases are a match to TRBD2. Trimming removed 2 bases from V and 0 bases from J; junction bases left unmatched: 3. The germline gives CDR1 MDHEN, CDR2 SYDVKM. The CDR3 sequence is 16 residues long. The DNA for the CDR3 is TGTGCCAGCAGTTTAGTACGGGGGGGCTCCTACAATGAGCAGTTCTTC. Translation: CASSLVRGGSYNEQFF. The full variable domain, in which reference TRBV28 and TRBJ2-1 provide the parts outside the CDR3, is DVKVTQSSRYLVKRTGEKVFLECVQDMDHENMFWYRQDPGLGLRLIYFSYDVKMKEKGDIPEGYSVSREKKERFSLILESASTNQTSMYLCASSLVRGGSYNEQFFGPGTRLTVL.

V usage is TRBV7-9 and J usage is TRBJ2-5, with 9 bases aligning to TRBD2. From germline, CDR1 is SEHNR and CDR2 FQNEAQ (reference sequence). Losses at the gene ends were 5 bases for V and 0 bases for J; bases not matched to a gene: 7. The CDR3 has 16 amino acids. The CDR3 loop reads CASSLQREDDQETQYF. The CDR3 nucleotides read TGTGCCAGCAGCCTACAGCGGGAGGACGACCAAGAGACCCAGTACTTC.

The chain recombines TRBV6-5 with TRBJ1-6; no reliable D call. Germline V CDR1 and CDR2: MNHEY, SVGAGI. V was shortened by 5 bases and J by 8 bases, with 16 bases between the two germline ends. The CDR3 runs 15 residues. The CDR3 reads CASSKIGSSDSPLHF. In nucleotides, the CDR3 is TGTGCCAGCAGTAAAATCGGGTCATCTGATTCACCCCTCCACTTT.

The count of this clone is one. The chain links TRBV7-2 to TRBJ2-1, with TRBD1 matching 12 bases. The junction had 10 bases not matched to a gene; V was cut back by 5 bases and J by 8 bases. The CDR3 is made up of 16 amino acids. Germline loops: CDR1 SGHTA, CDR2 FQGNSA. CDR3: CASSHPGQGARDEQFF. The CDR3 DNA is TGTGCCAGCAGCCACCCGGGACAGGGGGCGCGGGATGAGCAGTTCTTC.

The chain combines TRBV7-9 with TRBJ1-2; 9 nucleotides align to TRBD1. CDR1 and CDR2 from the germline V gene are SEHNR and FQNEAQ (reference sequence). V dropped 4 bases and J dropped 3; count of bases not matched to a gene: 6. This CDR3 is 15 amino acids long. CDR3 nucleotides: TGTGCCAGCAGCTATGGGGACAGGGTTGACTATGGCTACACCTTC. Its protein is CASSYGDRVDYGYTF.

The chain joins TRBV19 to TRBJ1-4; D is unclear. Germline lookup yields CDR1 LNHDA and CDR2 SQIVND (reference sequence). The length of the CDR3 is 14 residues. Trimming shortened V by 6 bases and J by 1 base, and 9 bases separated the two germline ends. The CDR3: CASRSRGTNEKLFF. The CDR3, as DNA: TGTGCCAGTAGATCCCGAGGAACTAATGAAAAACTGTTTTTT.

The chain links TRBV7-3 to TRBJ2-7; possibly TRBD2 for D (5 bases). V was trimmed by 5 bases and J by 1 base, leaving 12 bases between them. CDR3 length: 14 amino acids. Germline lookup yields CDR1 SGHTA and CDR2 FQGTGA. This chain's CDR3 is CASSPSGGSYEQYF. For the CDR3, the DNA is TGTGCCAGCAGCCCCAGCGGCGGATCCTACGAGCAGTACTTC.

This chain joins TRBV3-1 (or the pseudogene TRBV3-2) and TRBJ1-1; 9 bases fit TRBD1. This CDR3 has 15 residues. J gave up 10 bases and V 0 bases, and 9 bases lay outside the gene matches. Looked up from germline, CDR1 is LGHDT and CDR2 is YNNKEL (reference sequence). The CDR3: CASSQEGTGRGGAFF. Written as DNA, the CDR3 is TGTGCCAGCAGCCAAGAGGGGACAGGGCGTGGGGGAGCTTTCTTT.

This clone occurred a few times. The rearrangement uses TRBV7-8 and TRBJ2-7, with TRBD2 matching 12 bases. V gave up 1 base and J gave up 2 bases; unmatched junction bases: 3. CDR3 length equals 16 residues. Germline CDR1 is SGHVS and CDR2 is FQNEAQ. The CDR3 reads CASSLGWTSGAYEQYF. The CDR3 nucleotides read TGTGCCAGCAGCTTAGGGTGGACTAGCGGGGCCTACGAGCAGTACTTC.

The chain couples TRBV2 to TRBJ2-2; 9 positions agree with TRBD2. The CDR3 consists of 15 residues. V trimming: 4 bases; J trimming: 3 bases; junction bases outside the gene matches: 3. Germline V gene lookup returns CDR1 SNHLY and CDR2 FYNNEI. The CDR3 region has the DNA TGTGCCAGCAGTGGGAGCGGGGGGTACACCGGGGAGCTGTTTTTT. This sequence encodes CASSGSGGYTGELFF.

This CDR3 reads CASRKAQSNYGYTF. In DNA form, the CDR3 reads TGTGCCAGCAGGAAAGCACAGTCTAACTATGGCTACACCTTC. This chain joins TRBV6-5 and TRBJ1-2; D remains ambiguous. The CDR3 covers 14 residues. Per germline, CDR1 MNHEY and CDR2 SVGAGI. V lost 6 bases and J 0 bases, leaving 11 bases between the germline ends.

This chain connects TRBV10-3 to TRBJ1-1, with TRBD1 as a possible D gene (6 bases). CDR3 length equals 14 residues. Germline V lookup: CDR1 ENHRY, CDR2 SYGVKD. Trimming cost V 6 bases and J 1 base, with 12 bases left between them. The CDR3 sequence: CAISARDKNTEAFF. CDR3 sequence (DNA): TGTGCCATCAGCGCCAGGGACAAGAACACTGAAGCTTTCTTT.

The rearrangement links TRBV7-2 to TRBJ2-1; TRBD2 aligns across 12 bases. Trimming removed 4 bases from V and 9 bases from J; junction bases left unmatched: 10. The CDR3 contains 16 residues. CDR1 is SGHTA and CDR2 is FQGNSA in the germline V gene. CDR3 residues: CASSSPSGGVTGEQFF. The CDR3 nucleotides are TGTGCCAGCAGCTCCCCTAGCGGGGGGGTTACGGGTGAGCAGTTCTTC.

This chain uses TRBV12-3 or TRBV12-4 with TRBJ1-1; D is uncertain. CDR3 length: 13 residues. The V end was cut by 5 bases, the J end by 7 bases, with 14 bases between. CDR3 loop: CASSRGRNLEAFF. Here the CDR3 DNA reads TGTGCCAGCAGTCGCGGAAGAAACCTTGAAGCTTTCTTT.